This T cell receptor beta chain is drawn from a study of TIL therapy for anti-PD-1-resistant metastatic lung cancer. The immunoSEQ assay was v3. Produced via immunoSEQ multiplex PCR; TCRdb's table is partial and in-frame only. Of 55,000 to 65,000 clones in the sample, 73% were seen once. Time point specified: pre-treatment sample, taken before nivolumab and TIL therapy. The sequence derives from a person between 30 and 79 years old with non-small cell lung cancer. The starting material was blood, obtained at baseline.

DNA for the CDR3: TGCGCCAGCAGCCAGGGGACTAGCGGGAGATTTTACAATGAGCAGTTCTTC. It specifies CASSQGTSGRFYNEQFF. This chain connects TRBV4-1 to TRBJ2-1, with 14 bases lining up with TRBD2. This CDR3 has 17 amino acids. CDR1 MGHRA and CDR2 YSYEKL come from the germline V gene. The J segment lost 4 bases and the V segment lost 3 bases, leaving 5 bases of the junction unmatched.